This TCR beta chain was captured by sequencing in a study of T cell responses to AZD1222 COVID-19 vaccine. Sequencing was performed with immunoSEQ multiplex PCR; in TCRdb, only in-frame clones are kept and a portion is missing. The sample lists 98,000 or so clones, 89% occurring once. V lost 5 bases, J lost 2 bases, and 6 bases stayed unmatched. The V gene's germline CDR1 is SGHAT and CDR2 FQNNGV. The CDR3 totals 16 residues. Broader study findings: Clonal diversity was possibly underestimated; the donors were predominantly white British and more often female. Seropositivity was recorded at baseline in only a handful of AZD1222 recipients.

About this clone: No antigen is known for it.

This receptor was identified in an adult in good health. This chain joins TRBV11-2 and TRBJ1-5; 10 nucleotides match TRBD1. The starting material was peripheral blood, obtained on day 0 of AZD1222 vaccination. The CDR3 region is CASSPLGTGGNQPQHF. The CDR3 region has the DNA TGTGCCAGCAGCCCTCTCGGGACAGGGGGCAATCAGCCCCAGCATTTT.